The 4 T cell receptor beta chains below were found in one sample sequenced in a study of cytomegalovirus exposure and HLA in healthy donors. Researchers ran the PCR with 60 Vbeta and 13 Jbeta primers. The assay was immunoSEQ multiplex PCR, and TCRdb's table has in-frame clones only and misses some. The sample lists about 64,000 clones, 85% occurring once. Sequenced sample: PBMCs. Receptors originate from a female donor in good health and CMV-seronegative.

This chain links TRBV27 with TRBJ1-5; D possibly corresponds to TRBD1 (6 bases). Germline V gene data show CDR1 as MNHEY and CDR2 as SMNVEV (reference sequence). The CDR3 is 13 amino acids. The V end was cut by 9 bases, the J end by 3 bases, with 12 bases between. In DNA form, the CDR3 reads TGTGCCAGTAGACGGACAGTCAATCAGCCCCAGCATTTT. As protein: CASRRTVNQPQHF.

The chain uses TRBV30 and TRBJ2-3; 7 positions match TRBD2. V lost 4 bases to trimming and J lost 4 bases; unmatched junction nucleotides: 2. Germline V gene lookup returns CDR1 GTSNPN and CDR2 SVGIG (reference sequence). The CDR3 sequence is 12 residues long. Here the CDR3 reads CAWNGGSDTQYF. The CDR3 region has the DNA TGTGCCTGGAACGGGGGGTCAGATACGCAGTATTTT.

This clone was seen only once. The chain is built from TRBV9 and TRBJ2-5; a weak D match, TRBD1 (6 bases). The DNA matches TRBJ2-7 better at its end, which makes the J call doubtful. This CDR3 is 14 amino acids long. Germline CDR1 and CDR2: SGDLS and YYNGEE. CDR3: CASSVTDRPYEQYF. CDR3 in DNA: TGTGCCAGCAGCGTGACGGACAGACCCTACGAGCAGTACTTC.

CDR3 bases: TGTGCCAGCAGTTTTTCGACAAAAACCTACGAGCAGTACTTC. The encoded protein is CASSFSTKTYEQYF. This chain uses TRBV6-6 with TRBJ2-7; D not certain. The germline V and J ends were trimmed by 4 bases and 2 bases, with 12 bases remaining between them. CDR1 is MNHNY and CDR2 is SVGAGI in the germline V gene (reference sequence). CDR3 size: 14 residues.